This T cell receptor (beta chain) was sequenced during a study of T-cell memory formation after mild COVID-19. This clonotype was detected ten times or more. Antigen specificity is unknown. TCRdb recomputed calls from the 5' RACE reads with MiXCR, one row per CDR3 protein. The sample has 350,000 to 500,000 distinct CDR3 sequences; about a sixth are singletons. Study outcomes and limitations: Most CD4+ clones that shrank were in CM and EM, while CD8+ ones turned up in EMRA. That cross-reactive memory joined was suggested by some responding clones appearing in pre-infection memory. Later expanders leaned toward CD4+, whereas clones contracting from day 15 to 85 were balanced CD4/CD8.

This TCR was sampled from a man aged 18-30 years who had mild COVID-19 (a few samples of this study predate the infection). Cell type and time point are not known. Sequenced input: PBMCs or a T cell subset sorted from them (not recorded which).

The CDR3 sequence is CASEGSYNEQFF. The CDR3 region has the DNA TGTGCCAGCGAGGGTTCCTACAATGAGCAGTTCTTC. The chain carries TRBV18 and TRBJ2-1; tentatively, D is TRBD2 (5 bases). Germline CDR1 reads KGHSH; CDR2 reads LQKENI. This CDR3 is built from 12 residues. Trimming took 8 bases from V and 1 from J, leaving 6 bases between them.